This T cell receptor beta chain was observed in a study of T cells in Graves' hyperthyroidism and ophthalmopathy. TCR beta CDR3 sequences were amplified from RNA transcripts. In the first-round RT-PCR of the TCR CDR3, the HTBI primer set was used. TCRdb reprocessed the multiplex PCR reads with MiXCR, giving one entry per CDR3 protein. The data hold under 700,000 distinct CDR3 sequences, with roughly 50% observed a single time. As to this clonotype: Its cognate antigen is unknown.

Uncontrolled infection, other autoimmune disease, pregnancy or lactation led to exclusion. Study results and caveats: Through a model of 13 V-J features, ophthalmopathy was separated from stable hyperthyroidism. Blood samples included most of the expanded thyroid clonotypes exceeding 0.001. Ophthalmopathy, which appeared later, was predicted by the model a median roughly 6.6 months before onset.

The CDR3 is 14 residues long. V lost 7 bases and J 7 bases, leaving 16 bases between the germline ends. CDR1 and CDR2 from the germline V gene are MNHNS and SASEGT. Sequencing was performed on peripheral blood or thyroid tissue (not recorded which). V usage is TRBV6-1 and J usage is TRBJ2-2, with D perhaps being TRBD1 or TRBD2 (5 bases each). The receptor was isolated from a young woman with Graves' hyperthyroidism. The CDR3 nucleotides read TGTGCCAGCAAACCGGGGCCAGCAAACGGGGAGCTGTTTTTT. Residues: CASKPGPANGELFF.